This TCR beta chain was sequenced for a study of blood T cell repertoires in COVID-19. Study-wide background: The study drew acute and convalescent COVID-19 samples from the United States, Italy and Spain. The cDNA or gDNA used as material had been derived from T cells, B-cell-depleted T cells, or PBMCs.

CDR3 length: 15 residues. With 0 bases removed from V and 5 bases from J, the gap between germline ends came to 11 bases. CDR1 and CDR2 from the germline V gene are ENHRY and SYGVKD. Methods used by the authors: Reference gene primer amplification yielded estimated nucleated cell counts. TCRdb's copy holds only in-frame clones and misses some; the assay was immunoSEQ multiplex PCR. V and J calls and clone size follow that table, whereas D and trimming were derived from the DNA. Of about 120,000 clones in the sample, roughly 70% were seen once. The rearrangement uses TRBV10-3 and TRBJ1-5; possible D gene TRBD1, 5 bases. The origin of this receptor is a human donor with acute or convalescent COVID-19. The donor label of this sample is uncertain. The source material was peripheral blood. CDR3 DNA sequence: TGTGCCATCAGTGAGTCTGGGGGGATGGATCAGCCCCAGCATTTT. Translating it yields CAISESGGMDQPQHF.